This TCR beta chain is drawn from a study of T cell responses to AZD1222 COVID-19 vaccine. Assay: immunoSEQ multiplex PCR; the TCRdb copy retains only in-frame clones and omits some. The table lists 150,000 to 200,000 clones, around 90% of them singletons. Study-level findings and limits: Spike regions recognized by vaccine-associated CD4 TCRs spanned the protein, led by 160-218 and 743-854.

V lost 1 base, J lost 7 bases, and 10 bases stayed unmatched. The CDR3 length is 16 residues. Germline lookup yields CDR1 SGHAT and CDR2 FQNNGV. Remarks on this clone: As yet, its antigen is unknown.

The sequence derives from an adult who received the MenACWY meningococcal vaccine as a control. The gene calls are TRBV11-2 and TRBJ2-5, with TRBD1 matching 9 bases. The source material was peripheral blood, sampled 28 days after the second dose of the MenACWY control vaccine. CDR3 protein: CASSLANRGRSGTQYF. CDR3 coding DNA: TGTGCCAGCAGCTTAGCCAACAGGGGGCGCAGCGGGACCCAGTACTTC.